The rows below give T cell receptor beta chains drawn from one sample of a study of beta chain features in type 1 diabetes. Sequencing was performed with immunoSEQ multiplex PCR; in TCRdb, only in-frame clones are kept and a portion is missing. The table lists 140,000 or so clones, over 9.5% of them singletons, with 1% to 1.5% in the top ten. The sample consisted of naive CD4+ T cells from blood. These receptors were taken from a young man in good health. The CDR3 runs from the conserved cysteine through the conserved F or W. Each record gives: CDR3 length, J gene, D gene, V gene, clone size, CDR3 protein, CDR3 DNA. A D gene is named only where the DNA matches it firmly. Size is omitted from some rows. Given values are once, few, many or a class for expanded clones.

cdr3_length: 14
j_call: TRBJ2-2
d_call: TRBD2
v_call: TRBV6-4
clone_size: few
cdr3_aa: CASRRGGDTGELFF
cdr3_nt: TGTGCCTCCCGGCGGGGGGGGGACACCGGGGAGCTGTTTTTT

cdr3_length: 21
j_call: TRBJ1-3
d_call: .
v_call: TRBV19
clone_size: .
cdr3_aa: CASSTAGTSYPLDISGNTIYF
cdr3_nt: TGTGCCAGTAGTACCGCCGGGACATCCTATCCCCTTGATATCTCTGGAAACACCATATATTTT

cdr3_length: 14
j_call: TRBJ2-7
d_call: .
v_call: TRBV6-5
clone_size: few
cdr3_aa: CASSYRESFYEQYF
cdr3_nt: TGTGCCAGCAGTTACCGGGAGTCCTTCTACGAGCAGTACTTC

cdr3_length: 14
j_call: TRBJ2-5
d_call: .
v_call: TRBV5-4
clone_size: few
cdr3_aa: CASSRFGGKETQYF
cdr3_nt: TGTGCCAGCAGCCGATTCGGGGGAAAAGAGACCCAGTACTTC

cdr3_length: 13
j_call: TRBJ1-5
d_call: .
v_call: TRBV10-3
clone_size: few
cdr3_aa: CAISEHSNQPQHF
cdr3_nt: TGTGCCATCAGTGAACATAGCAATCAGCCCCAGCATTTT

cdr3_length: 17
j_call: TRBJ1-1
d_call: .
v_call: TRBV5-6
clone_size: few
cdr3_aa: CASSFRPPLSMNTEAFF
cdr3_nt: TGTGCCAGCAGCTTCCGTCCCCCCCTATCGATGAACACTGAAGCTTTCTTT

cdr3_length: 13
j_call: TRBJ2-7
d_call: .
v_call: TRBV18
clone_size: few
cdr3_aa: CASSPGDNYEQYF
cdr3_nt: TGTGCCAGCTCACCAGGGGACAACTACGAGCAGTACTTC

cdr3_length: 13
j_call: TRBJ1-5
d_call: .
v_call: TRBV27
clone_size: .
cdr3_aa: CASRGPVGQPQHF
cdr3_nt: TGTGCCAGCAGGGGGCCTGTGGGACAGCCCCAGCATTTT

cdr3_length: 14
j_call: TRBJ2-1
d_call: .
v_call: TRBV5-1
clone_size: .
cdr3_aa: CASYRAGADNEQFF
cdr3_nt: TGCGCCAGCTACAGGGCGGGGGCCGACAATGAGCAGTTCTTC

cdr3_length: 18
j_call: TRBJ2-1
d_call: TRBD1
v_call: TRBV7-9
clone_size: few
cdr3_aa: CASSQGGTRFVTYNEQFF
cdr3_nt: TGTGCCAGCAGCCAAGGGGGCACCCGATTCGTTACCTACAATGAGCAGTTCTTC

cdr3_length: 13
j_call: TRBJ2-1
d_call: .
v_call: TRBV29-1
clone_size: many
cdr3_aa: CSVGALRYNEQFF
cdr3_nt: TGCAGCGTTGGGGCATTACGCTACAATGAGCAGTTCTTC

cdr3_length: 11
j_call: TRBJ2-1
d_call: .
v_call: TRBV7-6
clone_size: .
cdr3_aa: CASSSNNEQFF
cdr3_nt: TGTGCCAGCAGCAGCAACAATGAGCAGTTCTTC

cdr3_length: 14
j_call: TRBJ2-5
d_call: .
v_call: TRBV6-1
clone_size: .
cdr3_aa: CASTVSQGQETQYF
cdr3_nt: TGTGCCAGCACCGTCTCACAGGGCCAAGAGACCCAGTACTTC

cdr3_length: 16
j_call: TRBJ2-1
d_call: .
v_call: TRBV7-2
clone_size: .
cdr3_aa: CASSLVRDSSNNEQFF
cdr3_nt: TGTGCCAGCAGCTTAGTACGTGACAGTTCGAACAATGAGCAGTTCTTC

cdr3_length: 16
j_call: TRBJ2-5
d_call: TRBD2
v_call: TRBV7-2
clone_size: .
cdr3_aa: CASSGRTSGPQETQYF
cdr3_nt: TGTGCCAGCAGCGGCCGGACTAGCGGGCCGCAAGAGACCCAGTACTTC

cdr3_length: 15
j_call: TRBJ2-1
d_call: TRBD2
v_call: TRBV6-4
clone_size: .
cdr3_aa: CASSAASGGSDEQFF
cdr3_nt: TGTGCCAGCAGTGCAGCTAGCGGGGGGAGTGATGAGCAGTTCTTC

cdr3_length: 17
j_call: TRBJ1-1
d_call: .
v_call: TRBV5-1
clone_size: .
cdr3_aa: CASSLLVTRGVNTEAFF
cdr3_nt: TGCGCCAGCAGCTTGTTAGTTACCAGGGGTGTGAACACTGAAGCTTTCTTT

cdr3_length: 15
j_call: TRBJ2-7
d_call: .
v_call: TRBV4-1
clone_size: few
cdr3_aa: CASSQDRGQVYEQYF
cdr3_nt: TGCGCCAGCAGCCAAGATCGGGGTCAGGTCTACGAGCAGTACTTC

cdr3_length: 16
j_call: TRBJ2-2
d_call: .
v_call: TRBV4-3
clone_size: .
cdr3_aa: CASSQDPQGKSGELFF
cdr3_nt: TGCGCCAGCAGCCAAGACCCGCAGGGTAAATCCGGGGAGCTGTTTTTT

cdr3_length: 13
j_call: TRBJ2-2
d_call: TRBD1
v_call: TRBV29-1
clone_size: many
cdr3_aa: CSVADRAPGELFF
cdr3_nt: TGCAGCGTTGCGGACAGGGCTCCCGGGGAGCTGTTTTTT

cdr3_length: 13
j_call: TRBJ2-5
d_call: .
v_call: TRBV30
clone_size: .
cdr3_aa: CAWSLGARETQYF
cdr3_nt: TGTGCCTGGAGTCTGGGGGCGAGAGAGACCCAGTACTTC

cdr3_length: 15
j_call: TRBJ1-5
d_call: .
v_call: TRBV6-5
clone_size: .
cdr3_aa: CASSRTGPSNQPQHF
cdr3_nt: TGTGCCAGCAGCCGAACAGGACCCAGCAATCAGCCCCAGCATTTT

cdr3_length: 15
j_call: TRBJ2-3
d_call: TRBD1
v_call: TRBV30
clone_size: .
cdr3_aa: CAWSVGEGATDTQYF
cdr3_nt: TGTGCCTGGAGTGTGGGTGAGGGGGCAACAGATACGCAGTATTTT

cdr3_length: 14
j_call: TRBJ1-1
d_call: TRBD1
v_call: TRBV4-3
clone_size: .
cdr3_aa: CASSHDRGNTEAFF
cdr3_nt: TGCGCCAGCAGCCATGACAGGGGGAACACTGAAGCTTTCTTT

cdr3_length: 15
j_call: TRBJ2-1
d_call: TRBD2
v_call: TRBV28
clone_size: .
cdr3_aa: CASSYSSGDHNEQFF
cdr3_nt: TGTGCCAGCAGTTATTCTAGCGGGGACCACAATGAGCAGTTCTTC

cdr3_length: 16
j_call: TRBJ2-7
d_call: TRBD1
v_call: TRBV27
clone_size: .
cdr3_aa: CASSSFPGTGTYEQYF
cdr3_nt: TGTGCCAGCAGCAGTTTCCCCGGGACAGGGACCTACGAGCAGTACTTC

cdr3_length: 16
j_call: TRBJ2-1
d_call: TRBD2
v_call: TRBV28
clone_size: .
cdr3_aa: CASTLSSGGPYNEQFF
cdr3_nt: TGTGCCAGCACCTTATCTAGCGGGGGGCCGTACAATGAGCAGTTCTTC

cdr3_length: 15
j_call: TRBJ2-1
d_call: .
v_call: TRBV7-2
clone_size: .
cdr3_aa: CASRHGGGPLDEQFF
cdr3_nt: TGTGCCAGCAGACATGGGGGGGGCCCCTTAGATGAGCAGTTCTTC

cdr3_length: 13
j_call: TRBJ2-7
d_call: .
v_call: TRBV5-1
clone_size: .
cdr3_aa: CASSFRDTGEQYF
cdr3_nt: TGCGCCAGCAGCTTCCGGGACACAGGGGAGCAGTACTTC

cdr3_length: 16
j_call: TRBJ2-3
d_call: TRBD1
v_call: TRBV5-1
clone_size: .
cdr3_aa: CASSLSTGGLLDTQYF
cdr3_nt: TGCGCCAGCAGCTTATCCACAGGGGGCTTGTTGGATACGCAGTATTTT

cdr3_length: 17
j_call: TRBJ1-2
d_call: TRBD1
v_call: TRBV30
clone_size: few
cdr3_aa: CAWSRQPYGTGGNGYTF
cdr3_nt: TGTGCCTGGAGTCGACAGCCCTACGGGACAGGGGGTAATGGCTACACCTTC

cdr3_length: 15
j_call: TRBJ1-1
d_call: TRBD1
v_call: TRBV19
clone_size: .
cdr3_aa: CASSPRTGGWTEAFF
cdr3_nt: TGTGCCAGTAGTCCCCGGACAGGGGGATGGACTGAAGCTTTCTTT

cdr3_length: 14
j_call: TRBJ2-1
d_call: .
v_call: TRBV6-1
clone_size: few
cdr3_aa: CASSEGPGDNEQFF
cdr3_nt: TGTGCCAGCAGTGAAGGTCCGGGGGACAATGAGCAGTTCTTC

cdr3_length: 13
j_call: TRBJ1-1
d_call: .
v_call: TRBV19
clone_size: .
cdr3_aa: CATLKEMNTEAFF
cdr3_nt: TGTGCCACCCTCAAGGAGATGAACACTGAAGCTTTCTTT

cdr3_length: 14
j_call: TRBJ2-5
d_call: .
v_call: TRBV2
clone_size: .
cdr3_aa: CASSVQGRRETQYF
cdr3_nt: TGTGCCAGCAGTGTACAGGGCCGGAGAGAGACCCAGTACTTC

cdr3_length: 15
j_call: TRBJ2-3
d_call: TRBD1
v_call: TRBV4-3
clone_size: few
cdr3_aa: CASSQDGQGTDTQYF
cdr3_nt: TGCGCCAGCAGCCAAGATGGACAGGGCACAGATACGCAGTATTTT

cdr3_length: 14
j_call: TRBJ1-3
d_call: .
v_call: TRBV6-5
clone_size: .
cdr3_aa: CASRQGTTGNTIYF
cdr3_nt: TGTGCCAGCAGGCAGGGTACGACTGGAAACACCATATATTTT

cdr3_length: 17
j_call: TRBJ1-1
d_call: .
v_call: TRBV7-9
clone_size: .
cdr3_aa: CASSSTGFGRKNTEAFF
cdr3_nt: TGTGCCAGCAGCTCGACAGGTTTCGGGCGAAAGAACACTGAAGCTTTCTTT

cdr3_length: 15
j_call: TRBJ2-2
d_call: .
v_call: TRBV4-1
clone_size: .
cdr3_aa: CASSQPGLYTGELFF
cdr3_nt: TGCGCCAGCAGCCAACCCGGACTGTACACCGGGGAGCTGTTTTTT

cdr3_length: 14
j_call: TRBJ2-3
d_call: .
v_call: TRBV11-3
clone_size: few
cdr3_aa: CASSRRGATDTQYF
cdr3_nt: TGTGCCAGCAGCCGACGGGGGGCTACAGATACGCAGTATTTT

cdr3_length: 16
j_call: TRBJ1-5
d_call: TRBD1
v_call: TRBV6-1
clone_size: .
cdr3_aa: CASSEGHRGFGEPQHF
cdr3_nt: TGTGCCAGCAGTGAAGGTCACAGGGGCTTTGGGGAGCCCCAGCATTTT

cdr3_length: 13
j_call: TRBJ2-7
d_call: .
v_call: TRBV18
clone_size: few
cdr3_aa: CASSPPLTDEQYF
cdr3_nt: TGTGCCAGCTCACCACCCTTAACAGACGAGCAGTACTTC

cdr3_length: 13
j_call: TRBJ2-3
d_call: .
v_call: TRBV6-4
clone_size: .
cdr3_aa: CASREPSTDTQYF
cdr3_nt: TGTGCCAGCAGAGAGCCTAGCACAGATACGCAGTATTTT

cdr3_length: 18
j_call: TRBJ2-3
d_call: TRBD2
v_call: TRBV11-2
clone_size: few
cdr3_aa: CASSLVRPRDYNGDTQYF
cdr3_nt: TGTGCCAGCAGCTTAGTCAGACCCCGGGACTATAATGGGGATACGCAGTATTTT

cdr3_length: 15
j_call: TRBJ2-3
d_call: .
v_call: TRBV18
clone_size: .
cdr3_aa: CASSPEITQTDTQYF
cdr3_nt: TGTGCCAGCTCACCAGAAATCACACAAACAGATACGCAGTATTTT

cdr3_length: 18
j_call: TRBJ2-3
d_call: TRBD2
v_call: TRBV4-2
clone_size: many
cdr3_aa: CASSLPPYVGGVPDTQYF
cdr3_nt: TGTGCCAGCAGCCTACCACCGTACGTCGGGGGGGTGCCAGATACGCAGTATTTT

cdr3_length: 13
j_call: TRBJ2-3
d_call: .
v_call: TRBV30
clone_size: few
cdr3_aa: CAWAAGPTDTQYF
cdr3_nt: TGTGCCTGGGCCGCGGGGCCCACAGATACGCAGTATTTT

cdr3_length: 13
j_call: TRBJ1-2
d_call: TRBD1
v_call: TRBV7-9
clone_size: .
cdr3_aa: CASSAGQYYGYTF
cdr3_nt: TGTGCCAGCAGCGCGGGACAGTACTATGGCTACACCTTC

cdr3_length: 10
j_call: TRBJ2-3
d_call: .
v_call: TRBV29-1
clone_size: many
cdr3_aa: CSAHQDTQYF
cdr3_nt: TGCAGCGCCCATCAAGATACGCAGTATTTT

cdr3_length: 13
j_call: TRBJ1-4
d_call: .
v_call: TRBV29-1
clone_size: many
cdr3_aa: CSVEPGPDEKLFF
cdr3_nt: TGCAGCGTTGAACCAGGGCCGGATGAAAAACTGTTTTTT

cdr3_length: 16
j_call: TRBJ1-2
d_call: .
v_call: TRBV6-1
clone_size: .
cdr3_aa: CASSGVEGGYNYGYTF
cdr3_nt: TGTGCCAGCAGTGGAGTGGAAGGAGGTTATAACTATGGCTACACCTTC

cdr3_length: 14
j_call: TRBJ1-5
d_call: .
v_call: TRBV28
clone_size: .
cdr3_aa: CASSLRQANQPQHF
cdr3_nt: TGTGCCAGCAGTTTACGTCAGGCGAATCAGCCCCAGCATTTT

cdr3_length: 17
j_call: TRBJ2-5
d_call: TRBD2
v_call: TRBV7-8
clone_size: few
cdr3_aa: CASSLRLAGGRGETQYF
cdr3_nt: TGTGCCAGCAGCCTACGACTAGCGGGGGGGCGAGGTGAGACCCAGTACTTC

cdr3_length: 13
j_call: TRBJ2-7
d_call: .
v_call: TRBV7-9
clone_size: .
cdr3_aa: CASSFWENYEQYF
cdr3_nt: TGTGCCAGCAGCTTTTGGGAGAACTACGAGCAGTACTTC

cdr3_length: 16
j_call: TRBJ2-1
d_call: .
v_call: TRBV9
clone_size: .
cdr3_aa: CASSAGSLSPYNEQFF
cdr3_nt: TGTGCCAGCAGCGCGGGGTCATTAAGCCCCTACAATGAGCAGTTCTTC